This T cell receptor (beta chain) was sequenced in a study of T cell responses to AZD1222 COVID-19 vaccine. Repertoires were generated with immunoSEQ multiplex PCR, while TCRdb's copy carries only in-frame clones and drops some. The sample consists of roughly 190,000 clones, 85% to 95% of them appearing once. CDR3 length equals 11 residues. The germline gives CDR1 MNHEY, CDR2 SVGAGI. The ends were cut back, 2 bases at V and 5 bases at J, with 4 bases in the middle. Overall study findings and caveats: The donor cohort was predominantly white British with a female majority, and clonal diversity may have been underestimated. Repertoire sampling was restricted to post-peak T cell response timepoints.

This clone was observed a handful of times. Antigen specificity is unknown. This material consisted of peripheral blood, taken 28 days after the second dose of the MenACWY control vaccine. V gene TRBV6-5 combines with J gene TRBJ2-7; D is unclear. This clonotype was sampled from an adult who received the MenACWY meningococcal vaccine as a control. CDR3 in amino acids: CASSYLHEQYF. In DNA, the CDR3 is TGTGCCAGCAGTTACCTCCACGAGCAGTACTTC.